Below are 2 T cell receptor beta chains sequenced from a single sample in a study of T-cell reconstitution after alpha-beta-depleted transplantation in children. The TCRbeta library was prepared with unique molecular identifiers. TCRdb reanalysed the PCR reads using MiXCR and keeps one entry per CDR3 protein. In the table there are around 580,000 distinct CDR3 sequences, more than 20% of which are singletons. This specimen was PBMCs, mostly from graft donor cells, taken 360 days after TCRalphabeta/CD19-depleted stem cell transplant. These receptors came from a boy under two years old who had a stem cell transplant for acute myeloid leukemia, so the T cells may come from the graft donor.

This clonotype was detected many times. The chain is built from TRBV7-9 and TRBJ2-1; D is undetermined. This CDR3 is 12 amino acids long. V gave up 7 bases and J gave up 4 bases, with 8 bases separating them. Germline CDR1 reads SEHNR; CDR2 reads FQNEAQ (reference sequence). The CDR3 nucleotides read TGTGCCAGCACGACGGATTACAATGAGCAGTTCTTC. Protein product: CASTTDYNEQFF.

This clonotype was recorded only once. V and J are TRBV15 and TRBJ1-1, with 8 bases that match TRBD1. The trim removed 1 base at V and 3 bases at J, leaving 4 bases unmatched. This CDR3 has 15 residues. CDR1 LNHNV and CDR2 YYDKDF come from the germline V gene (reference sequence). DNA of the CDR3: TGTGCCACCAGCAGAGGTACAGGGGGATACACTGAAGCTTTCTTT. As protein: CATSRGTGGYTEAFF.